The T cell receptor (beta chain) described here comes from a study of cytotoxic CD8 clonotypes in ibrutinib-treated CLL. The overall study: It was after a median roughly eleven months of treatment, range 6 to 36, that response samples were taken. Overall study findings and caveats: Higher clonality was seen at ibrutinib response and a return toward baseline at progression. Under therapy, public clonotypes either contracted or stayed stable, and they were uncommon.

Some clones are missing from TCRdb's copy, which holds only in-frame ones; the method was immunoSEQ multiplex PCR. There are about 6,700 clones in the sample; roughly three quarters occur only once, and approximately 25% lies in the top ten. As to this clone: The antigen is undetermined.

In germline, CDR1 is LNHDA, CDR2 SQIVND (reference sequence). Trimming stripped 6 bases from V and 7 bases from J, with 15 bases between. This CDR3 has 13 residues. This chain joins TRBV19 and TRBJ1-1; tentative D call: TRBD1 (6 bases). The TCR comes from a human donor with chronic lymphocytic leukemia. This material consisted of PBMCs, taken before ibrutinib treatment. CDR3 bases: TGTGCCAGTAGGGAACAGGGCTCCGGTGAAGCTTTCTTT. Translation: CASREQGSGEAFF.